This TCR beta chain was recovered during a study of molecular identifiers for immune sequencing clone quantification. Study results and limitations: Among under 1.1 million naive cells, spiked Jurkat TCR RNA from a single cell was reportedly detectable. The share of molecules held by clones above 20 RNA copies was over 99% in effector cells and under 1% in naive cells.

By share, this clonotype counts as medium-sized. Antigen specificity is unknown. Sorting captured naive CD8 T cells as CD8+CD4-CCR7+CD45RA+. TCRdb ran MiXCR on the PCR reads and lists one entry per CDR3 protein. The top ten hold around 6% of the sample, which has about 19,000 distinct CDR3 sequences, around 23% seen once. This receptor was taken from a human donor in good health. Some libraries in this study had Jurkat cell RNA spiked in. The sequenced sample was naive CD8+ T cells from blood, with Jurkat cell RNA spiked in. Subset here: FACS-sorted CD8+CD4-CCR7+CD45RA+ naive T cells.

The DNA of the CDR3 is TGTGCCAGCAGTTTTGGGGTCGGCTACACCTTC. Protein: CASSFGVGYTF. The chain uses TRBV12-3 or TRBV12-4 and TRBJ1-2; D is unclear. The CDR3 totals 11 residues. The V and J ends lost 3 bases and 8 bases respectively, with 7 bases between them.